This T cell receptor beta chain came from a study of blood T cell repertoires in COVID-19. Turning to the study itself: Sites in the United States, Italy and Spain provided acute and convalescent COVID-19 samples. The analysed material was cDNA or gDNA that came from T cells, B-cell-depleted T cells, or PBMCs.

The germline gives CDR1 SEHNR, CDR2 FQNEAQ (reference sequence). The CDR3 length is 14 residues. Trimming removed 2 bases at V and 2 bases at J, with 7 bases between. The method was immunoSEQ multiplex PCR; TCRdb's version includes in-frame clones alone and lacks a portion of them. The repertoire consists of about 220,000 clones, with around 84% occurring once and the leading ten covering roughly 5%. This chain uses TRBV7-9 with TRBJ1-3; the D is unclear. This TCR came from a woman between 55 and 75 years old who had recovered from COVID-19. The sequenced sample consisted of peripheral blood. CDR3 sequence: CASSLSGAGNTIYF. CDR3 nucleotides: TGTGCCAGCAGCTTATCGGGAGCTGGAAACACCATATATTTT.